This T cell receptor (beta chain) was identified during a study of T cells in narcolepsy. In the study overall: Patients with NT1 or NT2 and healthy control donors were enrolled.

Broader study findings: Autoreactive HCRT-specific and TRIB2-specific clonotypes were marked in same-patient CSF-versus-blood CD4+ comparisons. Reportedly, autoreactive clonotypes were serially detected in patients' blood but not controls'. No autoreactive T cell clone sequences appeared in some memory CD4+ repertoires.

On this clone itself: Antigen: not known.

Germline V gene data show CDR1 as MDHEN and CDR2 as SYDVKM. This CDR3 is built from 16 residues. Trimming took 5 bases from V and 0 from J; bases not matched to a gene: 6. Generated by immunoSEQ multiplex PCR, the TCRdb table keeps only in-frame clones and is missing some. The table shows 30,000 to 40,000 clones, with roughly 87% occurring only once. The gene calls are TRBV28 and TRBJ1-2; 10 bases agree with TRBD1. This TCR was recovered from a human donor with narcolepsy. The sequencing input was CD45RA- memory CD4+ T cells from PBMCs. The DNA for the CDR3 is TGTGCCAGCAGTGGGACAGGGGCTGTAGCTAACTATGGCTACACCTTC. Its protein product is CASSGTGAVANYGYTF.